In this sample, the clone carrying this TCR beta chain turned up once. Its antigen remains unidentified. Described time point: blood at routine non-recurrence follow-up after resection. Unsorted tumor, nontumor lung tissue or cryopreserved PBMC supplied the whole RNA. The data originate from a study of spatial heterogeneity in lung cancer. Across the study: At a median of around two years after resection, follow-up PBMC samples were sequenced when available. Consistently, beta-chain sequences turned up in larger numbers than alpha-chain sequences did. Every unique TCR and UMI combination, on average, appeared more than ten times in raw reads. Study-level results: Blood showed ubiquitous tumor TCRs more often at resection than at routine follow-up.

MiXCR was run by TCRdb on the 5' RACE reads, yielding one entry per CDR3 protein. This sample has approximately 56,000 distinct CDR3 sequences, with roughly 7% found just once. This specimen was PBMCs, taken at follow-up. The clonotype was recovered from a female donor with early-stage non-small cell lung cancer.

CDR3 DNA sequence: TGTGCCAGCAGCTTGGCCGTGACAGAGAACACTGAAGCTTTCTTT. Protein: CASSLAVTENTEAFF. The chain uses TRBV5-6 and TRBJ1-1, with TRBD1 as a possible D gene (5 bases). Germline assignment: CDR1 SGHDT and CDR2 YYEEEE. V gave up 0 bases and J gave up 1 base, with 10 bases separating them. The CDR3 consists of 15 residues.